Here is one T cell receptor beta chain with its context. The data are from a study of blood T cell repertoires in COVID-19. For the study at large: T cells, B-cell-depleted T cells, or PBMCs provided the cDNA or gDNA that served as material.

Clones were read by immunoSEQ multiplex PCR, and TCRdb kept only the in-frame ones, dropping some. The data show roughly 320,000 clones, approximately 90% seen once. The Seattle site enrolled patients during active infection and followed them longitudinally. V was pared by 2 bases and J by 4 bases, with 9 bases between. This CDR3 is 12 amino acids long. The germline V gene encodes CDR1 SQVTM and CDR2 ANQGSEA. Sequencing input: peripheral blood. This sequence joins TRBV29-1 and TRBJ2-7; tentatively, D is TRBD1 (5 bases). This TCR was recovered from a woman in her forties or fifties with COVID-19, enrolled during active disease. CDR3 sequence reads: CSVERGEYEQYF. Written as DNA, the CDR3 is TGCAGCGTTGAAAGGGGCGAGTACGAGCAGTACTTC.